This T cell receptor (beta chain) came from a study of post-analysis software for immune sequencing data. Study background: Relapsing-remitting, secondary progressive and progressive-relapsing forms of multiple sclerosis all featured among disease courses.

Study-level points and caveats: A handful of TRBV segments were significantly more frequent in patients than in controls. TRBV5-6, TRBV5-1 and TRBV20-1 were among these segments. The normalized Chao1 diversity of multiple sclerosis patients was significantly lower than that of controls. Co-batched samples clustered tightly together by F measure.

Prepared libraries of TCR beta cDNA carried unique molecular identifiers. Input populations of roughly 0.95 to 10 million T cells gave rise to 500,000 or so cDNA molecules. TCRdb re-derived calls from the PCR reads in MiXCR, one entry per CDR3 protein. The sample holds fewer than 700,000 distinct CDR3 sequences, around 40% seen once. This clonotype has just one count. What it binds is not known. Trimming removed 0 bases from V and 6 bases from J, with 8 bases in between. Germline CDR1 reads MNHEY; CDR2 reads SVGAGI. This CDR3 contains 13 residues. The V call is TRBV6-5, the J call TRBJ1-1; D gene ambiguous. This TCR was recovered from a girl between 5 and 17 years old with multiple sclerosis. Sequences were obtained from blood. The CDR3 loop is CASSYSGRAEAFF. CDR3 nucleotides: TGTGCCAGCAGTTACTCGGGCCGGGCTGAAGCTTTCTTT.